What follows are 21 T cell receptor beta chains derived from one specimen sequenced in a study of shared clonotypes between healthy human individuals. TCRdb keeps only in-frame clones here, not all; method: immunoSEQ multiplex PCR. The table has about 2 million clones, approximately 95% seen once. The sequenced sample consisted of naive CD4+ T cells sorted from blood. The subset: CD45RA+ positively selected. The source of these receptors is a man between 18 and 35 years old in good health.

As for this clone: A much larger clone lies a single base off, so this may be a read error. Because the CDR3's place on the DNA is in doubt, the DNA is left out and the CDR3 is given as listed by TCRdb. The CDR3 region is CSVATGINEKLSF. The V and J genes are TRBV29-1 and TRBJ1-4; the tabulated D call, TRBD1, remains unverified against the DNA. CDR1 is SQVTM and CDR2 is ANQGSEA in the germline V gene. Inclusive of both ends, the CDR3 amounts to 13 amino acids.

This sequence joins TRBV7-6 and TRBJ2-7; D call uncertain. The V gene lost 5 bases and the J gene lost 6 bases, with 17 bases spanning the gap. The germline CDR1 and CDR2 sequences are SGHVS and FNYEAQ. CDR3 size: 14 residues. CDR3 sequence: CASSHGGETSEQYF. The DNA of the CDR3 is TGTGCCAGCAGCCATGGCGGTGAGACCAGCGAGCAGTACTTC.

The count of this clone is one. This may arise from a read error, as a much more abundant clone is one base away. V and J are TRBV5-8 and TRBJ2-7; D possibly corresponds to TRBD1 (6 bases). This CDR3 spans 12 amino acids. The V gene's germline CDR1 is SGHTS and CDR2 YDEGEE. DNA for the CDR3: TGTGCCAGCGGCTTCAGGGGCGGCGAGCAGTACTTC. It is translated as CASGFRGGEQYF. Full variable domain (missing parts from reference TRBV5-8 and TRBJ2-7): EAGVTQSPTHLIKTRGQQATLRCSPISGHTSVYWYQQALGLGLQFLLWYDEGEERNRGNFPPRFSGRQFPNYSSELNVNALELEDSALYLCASGFRGGEQYFGPGTRLTVT.

This chain links TRBV4-1 with TRBJ1-2; the D gene is possibly TRBD1 (5 bases). Trimming shortened V by 1 base and J by 6 bases, and 18 bases separated the two germline ends. Germline lookup yields CDR1 MGHRA and CDR2 YSYEKL. CDR3 length: 16 residues. CDR3 coding DNA: TGCGCCAGCAGCCAAGTGGGAGGCGGGAAAGGGGATGGCTACACCTTC. It specifies CASSQVGGGKGDGYTF.

This clone has a handful of counts. The rearrangement links TRBV19 to TRBJ2-7; a possible D gene is TRBD2 (5 bases). CDR3 length: 14 residues. From germline, CDR1 is LNHDA and CDR2 SQIVND (reference sequence). V shed 6 bases and J shed 0 bases, with 12 bases lying between them. Here the CDR3 DNA reads TGTGCCAGTAGCAGGACTCAAGCCTCCTACGAGCAGTACTTC. Translated: CASSRTQASYEQYF.

The rearrangement links TRBV4-1 to TRBJ2-3; possible D gene TRBD2, 6 bases. This CDR3 is built from 16 residues. Germline V gives CDR1 MGHRA, CDR2 YSYEKL. V was cut by 4 bases and J by 5 bases, with 19 bases left in between. In DNA form, the CDR3 reads TGCGCCAGCAGCCCTTCTGGCAGGGAGGTGGGAGATACGCAGTATTTT. This translates into CASSPSGREVGDTQYF.

The chain recombines TRBV5-1 with TRBJ2-5; a weak D match, TRBD1 (5 bases). This CDR3 is 13 amino acids long. Germline CDR1 SGHRS, CDR2 YFSETQ. V gave up 0 bases and J gave up 5 bases, with 8 bases separating them. CDR3 sequence: CASSLANRETQYF. DNA for the CDR3: TGCGCCAGCAGCTTGGCCAACAGGGAGACCCAGTACTTC.

The rearrangement joins TRBV5-1 to TRBJ2-3, with 11 positions matching TRBD2. The length of the CDR3 is 16 residues. CDR1 SGHRS and CDR2 YFSETQ come from the germline V gene. V shed 6 bases and J 1 base; nucleotides not matched to a gene: 7. The chain's CDR3 is CASTVLAGGGTDTQYF. In nucleotides, the CDR3 is TGCGCCAGCACTGTCCTAGCGGGAGGCGGCACAGATACGCAGTATTTT.

CDR3 sequence (DNA): TGTGCCAGTGTCCGGGTCAAAAGCGTCACTGAAGCTTTCTTT. Its protein product is CASVRVKSVTEAFF. This chain links TRBV2 with TRBJ1-1; the D is unclear. The V gene's germline CDR1 is SNHLY and CDR2 FYNNEI. Trimming took off 9 bases at V and 4 bases at J, with 18 bases between the two ends. CDR3 length: 14 amino acids. The full variable domain, completed using reference TRBV2 and TRBJ1-1, is EPEVTQTPSHQVTQMGQEVILRCVPISNHLYFYWYRQILGQKVEFLVSFYNNEISEKSEIFDDQFSVERPDGSNFTLKIRSTKLEDSAMYFCASVRVKSVTEAFFGQGTRLTVV.

The V and J genes are TRBV6-5 and TRBJ2-7, with D perhaps matching TRBD1 (6 bases). Trimming pared 5 bases from V and 5 bases from J, leaving 13 bases between. The germline gives CDR1 MNHEY, CDR2 SVGAGI. The CDR3 has 13 residues. CDR3 sequence reads: CASSKQGAHEQYF. As DNA, the CDR3 is TGTGCCAGCAGTAAACAGGGCGCCCACGAGCAGTACTTC.

The genes are TRBV18 and TRBJ2-2; 8 bases align to TRBD2. Germline V gives CDR1 KGHSH, CDR2 LQKENI. The CDR3 loop spans 16 amino acids. V lost 0 bases to trimming and J lost 4 bases; unmatched junction nucleotides: 4. CDR3 in DNA: TGTGCCAGCTCACCACCGGGACTAGGGGGCACCGGGGAGCTGTTTTTT. Translating gives CASSPPGLGGTGELFF.

The chain carries TRBV11-2 and TRBJ2-1; D may be TRBD1 (6 bases). From germline, CDR1 is SGHAT and CDR2 FQNNGV. The CDR3 runs to 17 residues. The V and J ends lost 5 bases and 0 bases respectively, with 17 bases between them. In DNA, the CDR3 is TGTGCCAGCAGCACGCGACCCGGGACACCCTCCTACAATGAGCAGTTCTTC. It codes for CASSTRPGTPSYNEQFF.

V is TRBV5-1 and J is TRBJ2-2; TRBD2 is a possible D gene (6 bases). The ends were cut back, 7 bases at V and 1 base at J, with 14 bases in the middle. CDR3 length equals 15 residues. Germline values: CDR1 SGHRS, CDR2 YFSETQ. In DNA, the CDR3 is TGCGCCAGCGGCCCGCCGGGACTGAACACCGGGGAGCTGTTTTTT. This gives the protein CASGPPGLNTGELFF.

The V call is TRBV2, the J call TRBJ2-2; 8 nucleotides agree with TRBD1. CDR1 is SNHLY, CDR2 FYNNEI, per germline. The CDR3 has 13 residues. The J segment lost 1 base and the V segment lost 8 bases, leaving 0 bases of the junction unmatched. CDR3 nucleotide sequence: TGTGCCAGCGGGACAGGGAACACCGGGGAGCTGTTTTTT. Encoded protein: CASGTGNTGELFF.

This clone was counted once. The chain links TRBV25-1 to TRBJ1-4; 7 bases agree with TRBD1. The germline V gene encodes CDR1 MGHDK and CDR2 SYGVNS. The V and J ends lost 5 bases and 8 bases, in that order; junction bases with no gene match: 14. The CDR3 loop spans 16 amino acids. The CDR3 is CASSPNTGQQREKLFF. DNA of the CDR3: TGTGCCAGCAGTCCAAATACGGGACAGCAAAGGGAAAAACTGTTTTTT. The entire variable domain, with the rest obtained from reference TRBV25-1 and TRBJ1-4, is as follows: EADIYQTPRYLVIGTGKKITLECSQTMGHDKMYWYQQDPGMELHLIHYSYGVNSTEKGDLSSESTVSRIRTEHFPLTLESARPSHTSQYLCASSPNTGQQREKLFFGSGTQLSVL.

This rearrangement joins TRBV30 to TRBJ2-7; D possibly uses TRBD1 or TRBD2 (6 bases each). The CDR3 length is 14 residues. Germline V gene sequence: CDR1 GTSNPN, CDR2 SVGIG (reference sequence). V dropped 0 bases and J dropped 4 bases, with 13 bases sitting between them. CDR3 loop: CAWSVGGTLYEQYF. CDR3 DNA sequence: TGTGCCTGGAGTGTAGGGGGGACTCTGTACGAGCAGTACTTC.

The genes are TRBV20-1 and TRBJ2-5, with D unclear. Looked up from germline, CDR1 is DFQATT and CDR2 is SNEGSKA (reference sequence). V was trimmed by 6 bases and J by 3 bases, leaving 8 bases between them. The CDR3 contains 11 residues. The CDR3 is CSALTKETQYF. CDR3 nucleotide sequence: TGCAGTGCCCTAACCAAAGAGACCCAGTACTTC.

The rearrangement joins TRBV6-1 to TRBJ1-5, with unresolved D. CDR1 is MNHNS and CDR2 is SASEGT in the germline V gene. Trimming cost V 0 bases and J 0 bases, with 3 bases left between them. The CDR3 is made up of 14 amino acids. Written as DNA, the CDR3 is TGTGCCAGCAGTGAAGCAGTTAGCAATCAGCCCCAGCATTTT. Its protein product is CASSEAVSNQPQHF.

This chain links TRBV6-5 with TRBJ2-7; perhaps TRBD1 as D (6 bases). CDR1 and CDR2 (germline): MNHEY, SVGAGI. V lost 6 bases and J 3 bases, leaving 18 bases between the germline ends. This CDR3 has 15 amino acids. The CDR3: CASSLTGTPNYEQYF. For the CDR3, the DNA is TGTGCCAGCAGCTTAACCGGGACACCGAACTACGAGCAGTACTTC.

This clone appeared a single time. The rearrangement links TRBV2 to TRBJ2-1; D might be TRBD2 (6 bases). The length of the CDR3 is 12 residues. V lost 4 bases, J lost 14 bases, and 15 bases lay in between. Per germline, CDR1 SNHLY and CDR2 FYNNEI. The CDR3, as DNA: TGTGCCAGCAGTGGGGACTCCCAAATGGAGTTCTTC. This encodes CASSGDSQMEFF.

The chain uses TRBV11-2 and TRBJ2-7, with D perhaps TRBD2 (5 bases). The germline CDR1 and CDR2 sequences are SGHAT and FQNNGV. V was trimmed by 5 bases and J by 1 base, leaving 12 bases between them. The CDR3 spans 14 residues. The chain's CDR3 is CASSPAGYSYEQYF. The CDR3, as DNA: TGTGCCAGCAGCCCGGCGGGTTATTCCTACGAGCAGTACTTC.